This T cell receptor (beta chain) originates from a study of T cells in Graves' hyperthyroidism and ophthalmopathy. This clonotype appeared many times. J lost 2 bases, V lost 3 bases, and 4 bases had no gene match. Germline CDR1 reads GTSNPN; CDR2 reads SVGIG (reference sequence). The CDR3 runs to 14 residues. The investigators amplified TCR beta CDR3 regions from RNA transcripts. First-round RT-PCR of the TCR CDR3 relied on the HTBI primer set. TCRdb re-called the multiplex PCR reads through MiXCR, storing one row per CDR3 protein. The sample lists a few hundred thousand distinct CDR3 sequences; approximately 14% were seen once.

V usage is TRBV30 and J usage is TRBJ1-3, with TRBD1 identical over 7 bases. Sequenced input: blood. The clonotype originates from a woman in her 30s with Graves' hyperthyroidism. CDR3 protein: CAWSPGGAGNTIYF. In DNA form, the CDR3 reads TGTGCCTGGAGCCCAGGGGGAGCTGGAAACACCATATATTTT. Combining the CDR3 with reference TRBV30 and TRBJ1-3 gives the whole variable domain SQTIHQWPATLVQPVGSPLSLECTVEGTSNPNLYWYRQAAGRGLQLLFYSVGIGQISSEVPQNLSASRPQDRQFILSSKKLLLSDSGFYLCAWSPGGAGNTIYFGEGSWLTVV.